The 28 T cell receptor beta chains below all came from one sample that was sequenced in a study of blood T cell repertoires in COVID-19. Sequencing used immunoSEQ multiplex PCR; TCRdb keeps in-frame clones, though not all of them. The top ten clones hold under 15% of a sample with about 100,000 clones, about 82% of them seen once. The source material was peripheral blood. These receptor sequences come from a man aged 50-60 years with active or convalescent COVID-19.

The CDR3 spells CSVDEAYEQYF. DNA of the CDR3: TGCAGCGTTGATGAGGCCTACGAGCAGTACTTC. The chain recombines TRBV29-1 with TRBJ2-7; no firm D call. Germline CDR1 and CDR2: SQVTM and ANQGSEA. The CDR3 runs to 11 residues. The ends were cut back, 3 bases at V and 2 bases at J, with 5 bases in the middle.

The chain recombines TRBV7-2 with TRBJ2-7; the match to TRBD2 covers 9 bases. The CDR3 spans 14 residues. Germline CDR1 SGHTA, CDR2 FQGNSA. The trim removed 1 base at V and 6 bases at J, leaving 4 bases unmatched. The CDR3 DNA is TGTGCCAGCAGCTTAGGGCCAGCGGGAGGCGAGCAGTACTTC. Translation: CASSLGPAGGEQYF.

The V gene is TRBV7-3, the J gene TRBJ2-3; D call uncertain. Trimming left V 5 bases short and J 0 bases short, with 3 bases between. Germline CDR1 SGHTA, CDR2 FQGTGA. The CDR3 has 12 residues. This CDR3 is CASSQSTDTQYF. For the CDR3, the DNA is TGTGCCAGCAGCCAGAGCACAGATACGCAGTATTTT.

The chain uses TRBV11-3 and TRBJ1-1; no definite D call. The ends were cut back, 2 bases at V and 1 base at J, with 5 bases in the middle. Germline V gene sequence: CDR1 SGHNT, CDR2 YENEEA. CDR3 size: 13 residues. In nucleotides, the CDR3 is TGTGCCAGCAGCTTACATTCGAACACTGAAGCTTTCTTT. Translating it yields CASSLHSNTEAFF.

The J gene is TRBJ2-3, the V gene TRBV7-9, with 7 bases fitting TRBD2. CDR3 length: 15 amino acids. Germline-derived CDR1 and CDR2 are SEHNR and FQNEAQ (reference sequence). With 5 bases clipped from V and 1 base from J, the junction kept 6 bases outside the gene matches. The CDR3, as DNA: TGTGCCAGCAGCCCCACTAGCGAACGCACAGATACGCAGTATTTT. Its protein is CASSPTSERTDTQYF.

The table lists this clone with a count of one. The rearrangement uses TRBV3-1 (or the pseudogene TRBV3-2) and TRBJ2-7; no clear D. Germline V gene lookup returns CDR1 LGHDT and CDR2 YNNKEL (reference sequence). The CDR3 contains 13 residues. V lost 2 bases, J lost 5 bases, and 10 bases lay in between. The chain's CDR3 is CASSQTVPHEQYF. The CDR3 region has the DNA TGTGCCAGCAGCCAAACGGTGCCCCACGAGCAGTACTTC.

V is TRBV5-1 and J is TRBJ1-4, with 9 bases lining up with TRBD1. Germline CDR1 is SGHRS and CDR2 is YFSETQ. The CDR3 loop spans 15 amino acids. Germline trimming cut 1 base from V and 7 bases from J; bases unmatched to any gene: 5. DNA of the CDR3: TGCGCCAGCAGCTTGCTACAGGGGGCCGGTGAAAAACTGTTTTTT. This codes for CASSLLQGAGEKLFF.

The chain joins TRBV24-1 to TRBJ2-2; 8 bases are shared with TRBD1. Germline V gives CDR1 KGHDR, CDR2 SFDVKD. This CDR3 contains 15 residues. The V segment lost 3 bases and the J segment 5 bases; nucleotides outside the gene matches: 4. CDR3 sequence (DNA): TGTGCCACCAGTGATCGGACAGGGAGGACCGGGGAGCTGTTTTTT. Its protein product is CATSDRTGRTGELFF.

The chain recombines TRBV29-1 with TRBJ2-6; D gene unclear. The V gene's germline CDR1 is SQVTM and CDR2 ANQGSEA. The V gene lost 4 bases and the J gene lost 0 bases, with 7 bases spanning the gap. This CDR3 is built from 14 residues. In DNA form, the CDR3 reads TGCAGCGTTGCTTCCGGCTCTGGGGCCAACGTCCTGACTTTC. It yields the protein CSVASGSGANVLTF. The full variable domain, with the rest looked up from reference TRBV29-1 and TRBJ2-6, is SAVISQKPSRDICQRGTSLTIQCQVDSQVTMMFWYRQQPGQSLTLIATANQGSEATYESGFVIDKFPISRPNLTFSTLTVSNMSPEDSSIYLCSVASGSGANVLTFGAGSRLTVL.

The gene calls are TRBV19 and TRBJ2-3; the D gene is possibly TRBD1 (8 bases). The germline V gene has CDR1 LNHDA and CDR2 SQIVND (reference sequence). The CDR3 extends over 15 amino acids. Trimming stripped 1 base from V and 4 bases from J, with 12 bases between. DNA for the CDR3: TGTGCCAGTAGTATAGGACAGGGGAGGGCAGATACGCAGTATTTT. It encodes CASSIGQGRADTQYF. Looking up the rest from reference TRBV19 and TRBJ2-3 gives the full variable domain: DGGITQSPKYLFRKEGQNVTLSCEQNLNHDAMYWYRQDPGQGLRLIYYSQIVNDFQKGDIAEGYSVSREKKESFPLTVTSAQKNPTAFYLCASSIGQGRADTQYFGPGTRLTVL.

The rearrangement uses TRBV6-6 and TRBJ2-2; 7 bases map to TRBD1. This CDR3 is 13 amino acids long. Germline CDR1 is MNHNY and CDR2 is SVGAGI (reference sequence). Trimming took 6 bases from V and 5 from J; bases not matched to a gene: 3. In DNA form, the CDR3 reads TGTGCCAGCAGCAAACAGGGGACCGGGGAGCTGTTTTTT. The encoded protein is CASSKQGTGELFF.

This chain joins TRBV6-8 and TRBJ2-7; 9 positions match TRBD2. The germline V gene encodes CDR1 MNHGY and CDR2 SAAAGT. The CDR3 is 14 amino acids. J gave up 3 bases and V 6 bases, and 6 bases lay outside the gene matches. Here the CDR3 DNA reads TGTGCCAGCAGCCTGACTAGCGGAATCTACGAGCAGTACTTC. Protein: CASSLTSGIYEQYF.

CDR3 sequence: CATSDSKGVGELFF. DNA for the CDR3: TGTGCCACCAGTGATTCCAAAGGGGTCGGGGAGCTGTTTTTT. The chain recombines TRBV24-1 with TRBJ2-2; D possibly corresponds to TRBD1 (5 bases). The CDR3 has 14 amino acids. Germline V gives CDR1 KGHDR, CDR2 SFDVKD. Trimming took off 2 bases at V and 7 bases at J, with 10 bases between the two ends.

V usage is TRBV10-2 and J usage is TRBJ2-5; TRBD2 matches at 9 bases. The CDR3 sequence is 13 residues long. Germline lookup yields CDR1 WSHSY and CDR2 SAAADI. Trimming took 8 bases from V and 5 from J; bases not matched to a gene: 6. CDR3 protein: CASSSGEHETQYF. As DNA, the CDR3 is TGCGCCAGCTCTAGCGGGGAGCACGAGACCCAGTACTTC.

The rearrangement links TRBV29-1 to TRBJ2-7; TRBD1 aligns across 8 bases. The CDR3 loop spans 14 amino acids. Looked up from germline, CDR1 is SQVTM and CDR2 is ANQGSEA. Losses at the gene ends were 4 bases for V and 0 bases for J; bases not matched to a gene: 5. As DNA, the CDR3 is TGCAGCGTTGGGGACAGGCGGACCTCCTACGAGCAGTACTTC. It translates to CSVGDRRTSYEQYF.

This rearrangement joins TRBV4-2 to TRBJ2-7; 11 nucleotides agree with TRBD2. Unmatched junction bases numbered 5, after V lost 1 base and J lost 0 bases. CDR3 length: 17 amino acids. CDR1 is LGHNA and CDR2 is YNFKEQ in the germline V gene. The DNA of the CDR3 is TGTGCCAGCAGCCAAGTACTAGCGGGGGCCAGCTCCTACGAGCAGTACTTC. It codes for CASSQVLAGASSYEQYF.

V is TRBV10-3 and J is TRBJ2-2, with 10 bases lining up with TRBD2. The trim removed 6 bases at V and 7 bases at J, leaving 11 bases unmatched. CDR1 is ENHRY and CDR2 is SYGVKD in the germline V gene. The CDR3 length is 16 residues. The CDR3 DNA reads TGTGCCATCAGGGGGGACTCTAGCGGGAGCAGCGGGGAGCTGTTTTTT. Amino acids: CAIRGDSSGSSGELFF.

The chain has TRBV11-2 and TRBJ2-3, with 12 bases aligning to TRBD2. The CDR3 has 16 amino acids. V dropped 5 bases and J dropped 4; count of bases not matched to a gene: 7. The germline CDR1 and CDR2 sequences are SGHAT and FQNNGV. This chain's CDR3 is CASSTPSGRAPDTQYF. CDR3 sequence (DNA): TGTGCCAGCAGCACCCCTAGCGGGAGGGCCCCAGATACGCAGTATTTT. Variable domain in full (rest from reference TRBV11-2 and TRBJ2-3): EAGVAQSPRYKIIEKRQSVAFWCNPISGHATLYWYQQILGQGPKLLIQFQNNGVVDDSQLPKDRFSAERLKGVDSTLKIQPAKLEDSAVYLCASSTPSGRAPDTQYFGPGTRLTVL.

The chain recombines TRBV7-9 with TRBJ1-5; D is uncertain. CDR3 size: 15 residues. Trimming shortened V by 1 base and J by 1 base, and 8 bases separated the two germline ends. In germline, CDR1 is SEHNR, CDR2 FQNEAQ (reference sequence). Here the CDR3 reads CASSLGGESNQPQHF. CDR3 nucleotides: TGTGCCAGCAGCTTAGGTGGGGAGAGCAATCAGCCCCAGCATTTT.

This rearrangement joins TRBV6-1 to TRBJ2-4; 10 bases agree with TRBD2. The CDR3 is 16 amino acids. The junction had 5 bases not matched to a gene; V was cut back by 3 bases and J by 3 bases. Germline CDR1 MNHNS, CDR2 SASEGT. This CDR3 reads CASSDGLAADKNIQYF. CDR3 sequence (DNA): TGTGCCAGCAGTGATGGACTAGCGGCCGACAAAAACATTCAGTACTTC.

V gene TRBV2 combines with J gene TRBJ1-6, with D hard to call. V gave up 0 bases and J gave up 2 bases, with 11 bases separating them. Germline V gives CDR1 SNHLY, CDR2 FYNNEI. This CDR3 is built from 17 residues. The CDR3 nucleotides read TGTGCCAGCAGTGAAGCGCTGACATCCCCCTATAATTCACCCCTCCACTTT. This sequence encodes CASSEALTSPYNSPLHF.

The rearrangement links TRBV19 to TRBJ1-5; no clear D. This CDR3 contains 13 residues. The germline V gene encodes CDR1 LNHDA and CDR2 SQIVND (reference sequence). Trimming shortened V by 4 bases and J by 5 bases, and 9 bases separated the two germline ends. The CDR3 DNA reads TGTGCCAGTAGTACCCAGGTGGATCAGCCCCAGCATTTT. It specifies CASSTQVDQPQHF.

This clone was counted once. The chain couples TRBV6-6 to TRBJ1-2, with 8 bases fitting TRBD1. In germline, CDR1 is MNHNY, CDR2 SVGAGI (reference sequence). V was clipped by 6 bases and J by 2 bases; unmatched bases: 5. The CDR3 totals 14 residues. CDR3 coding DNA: TGTGCCAGCAGCTCAGGGGGCGAGAACTATGGCTACACCTTC. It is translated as CASSSGGENYGYTF.

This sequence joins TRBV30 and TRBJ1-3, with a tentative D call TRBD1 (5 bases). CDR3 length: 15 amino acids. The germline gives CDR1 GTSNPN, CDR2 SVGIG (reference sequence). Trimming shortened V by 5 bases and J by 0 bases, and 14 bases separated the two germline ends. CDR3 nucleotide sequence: TGTGCCTGGGGACGGGGGACCGGCTCTGGAAACACCATATATTTT. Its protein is CAWGRGTGSGNTIYF.

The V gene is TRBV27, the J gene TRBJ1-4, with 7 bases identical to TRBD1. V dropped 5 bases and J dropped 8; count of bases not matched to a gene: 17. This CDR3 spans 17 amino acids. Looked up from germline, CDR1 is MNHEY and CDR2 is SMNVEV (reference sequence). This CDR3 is CASSRQGNSANDEKLFF. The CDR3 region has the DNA TGTGCCAGCAGTCGACAGGGCAATTCGGCTAACGACGAAAAACTGTTTTTT.

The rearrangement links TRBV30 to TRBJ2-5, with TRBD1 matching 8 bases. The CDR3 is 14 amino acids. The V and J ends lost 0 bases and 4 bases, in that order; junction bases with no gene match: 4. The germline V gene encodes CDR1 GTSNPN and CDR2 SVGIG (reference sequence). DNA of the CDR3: TGTGCCTGGAGTGTACAGGGGGTCGTAGAGACCCAGTACTTC. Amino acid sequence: CAWSVQGVVETQYF.

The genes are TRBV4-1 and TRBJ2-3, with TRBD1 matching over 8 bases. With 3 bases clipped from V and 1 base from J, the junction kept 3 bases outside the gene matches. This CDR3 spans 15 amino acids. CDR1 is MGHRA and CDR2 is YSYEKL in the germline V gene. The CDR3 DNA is TGCGCCAGCAGCCAGGAGGACAGGGGCACAGATACGCAGTATTTT. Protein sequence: CASSQEDRGTDTQYF.

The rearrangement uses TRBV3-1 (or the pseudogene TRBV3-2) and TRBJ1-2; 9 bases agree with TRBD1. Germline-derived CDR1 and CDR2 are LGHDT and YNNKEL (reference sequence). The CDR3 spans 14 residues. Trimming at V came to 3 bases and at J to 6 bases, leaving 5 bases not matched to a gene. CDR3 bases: TGTGCCAGCAGCCATTCCGGGACAGGGCATGGCTACACCTTC. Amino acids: CASSHSGTGHGYTF.